The text below deals with one T cell receptor (beta chain). The specificity of this receptor is unknown. Base quality data are lacking; no much larger clone is found one base away. In the prospective study, participants were about 18 to 100 years old, resided in under 30 geographic areas of the United States, and were enrolled through a virtual design. To assign participants to cohorts, the prospective study relied on clinical history that participants themselves reported in a screening survey and a study questionnaire. For ImmuneRACE Cohort 3, a participant was defined as recovered based on two consecutive negative NP/OP PCR tests, clearance by a healthcare professional, or resolution of symptoms. Each participant in the prospective study had whole blood, serum and a nasopharyngeal or oropharyngeal swab collected by mobile phlebotomists. Prospective study participants could optionally give additional blood draws and questionnaires over an approximately 2-month period. Blood samples from the prospective study were shipped frozen or at room temperature prior to DNA extraction.

The sample belongs to a study of blood T cell repertoires in COVID-19 (TCRdb year 2020). Study-wide context: Samples covering the acute and convalescent phases of COVID-19 were provided by collaborators in the United States, Italy and Spain. The prospective study material was composed of cDNA or gDNA derived from T cells, B-cell-depleted T cells, or PBMCs. The repertoires were made available in a free public database intended to serve as a resource for research on the immune response to SARS-CoV-2. Samples came from the ongoing ImmuneRACE study (first 160 participants) plus 1,254 subjects from 6 global collaborators. The sample metadata nearly always contained a de-identified subject ID, COVID-19 status, age in years and sex. Where available, HLA class I and class II types were obtained from metadata supplied by the sample provider rather than from assay-based typing. Deeply sampled blood TCRbeta repertoires from subjects exposed to, actively infected with, or recovered from COVID-19 were included in the dataset. Results and caveats for the whole study, not just this receptor: The amount of clinical and demographic metadata varied by source and participant and was provided uncurated.

The immunoSEQ Assay, a bias-controlled multiplex PCR, was used to amplify TCRbeta CDR3 regions from genomic DNA. The study's own analysis went as follows. The number of nucleated cells in each sample was estimated by amplification of reference gene primers within the assay. To quantify the absolute abundance of each unique TCRbeta CDR3 rearrangement, sequence reads were collapsed and filtered. For each sample, productive Simpson clonality was calculated by taking the square root of Simpson's diversity index across productive rearrangements. The table was pulled from immuneACCESS by TCRdb, which kept in-frame rearrangements only. Such tables lose some clones; where checked, under half of the loss comes from unresolved V genes, and the rest has no known cause. The DNA gave D and trimming, while V, J and clone size come from that table. For this sample the table gives around 380,000 clones, of which around 87% were detected only once. In total, the top ten clones hold 1% to 1.5% of the sample.

The germline V gene provides CDR1 SGHTA and CDR2 FQGNSA. The CDR3 contains 15 residues, cysteine and phenylalanine counted. Only the CDR3 portion is preserved as DNA: 45 bases, with reading frame beginning at the first base. V is pruned by 4 bases and J by 7 bases, leaving 5 bases of the junction without a gene match. This chain joins TRBV7-2 to TRBJ1-6; 9 nucleotides in the junction match TRBD1. Sequencing was carried out using PBMCs or T cells enriched from blood (not recorded which). This TCR derives from a man aged 25 to 40 who had recovered from COVID-19. The DNA sequence is given as TGTGCCAGCAGCTGGGGACAGGGCGGAAATTCACCCCTCCACTTT. Its protein reads: CASSWGQGGNSPLHF.